This entry lists 27 T cell receptor beta chains sequenced from one sample in a study of T cell responses to AZD1222 COVID-19 vaccine. Profiled with immunoSEQ multiplex PCR; TCRdb holds only in-frame clones, not every one. The sample yields over 85,000 clones, 81% seen once. Sample: peripheral blood, taken on day 0 of AZD1222 vaccination. The receptors stem from an adult in good health.

The V call is TRBV30, the J call TRBJ1-5; D is unclear. CDR1 is GTSNPN and CDR2 is SVGIG in the germline V gene (reference sequence). Trimming shortened V by 3 bases and J by 6 bases, and 9 bases separated the two germline ends. This CDR3 has 12 residues. CDR3 bases: TGTGCCTGGAGCGGAAGAGGTCAGCCCCAGCATTTT. Translated, it gives CAWSGRGQPQHF.

V gene TRBV6-5 combines with J gene TRBJ2-3; 8 nucleotides match TRBD1. Per germline, CDR1 MNHEY and CDR2 SVGAGI. CDR3 length: 13 residues. J lost 7 bases, V lost 5 bases, and 5 bases had no gene match. As DNA, the CDR3 is TGTGCCAGCAGTCGACAGGGGACGAATACGCAGTATTTT. This codes for CASSRQGTNTQYF.

V and J are TRBV6-5 and TRBJ2-5; TRBD2 might be the D (5 bases). Germline assignment: CDR1 MNHEY and CDR2 SVGAGI. CDR3 length equals 12 residues. V was cut by 9 bases and J by 6 bases, with 14 bases left in between. The CDR3 is CASNTNGKTQYF. The CDR3 coding sequence is TGTGCCAGTAACACTAACGGGAAGACCCAGTACTTC.

The J gene is TRBJ2-7, the V gene TRBV7-9; 13 bases fit TRBD2. The CDR3 covers 15 residues. V was clipped by 5 bases and J by 2 bases; unmatched bases: 3. Germline V CDR1 and CDR2: SEHNR, FQNEAQ (reference sequence). CDR3 DNA: TGTGCCAGCAGCCGAGGACTAGCGGGGGCCTACGAGCAGTACTTC. Protein: CASSRGLAGAYEQYF.

This sequence joins TRBV7-3 and TRBJ2-7; 8 nucleotides agree with TRBD2. CDR3 length: 15 amino acids. V was pared by 4 bases and J by 2 bases, with 7 bases of the junction left unmatched. The V gene's germline CDR1 is SGHTA and CDR2 FQGTGA. DNA for the CDR3: TGTGCCAGCAGCTCCGACGGGCGGGGGGCCTACGAGCAGTACTTC. This gives the protein CASSSDGRGAYEQYF.

The chain recombines TRBV16 with TRBJ1-1; D perhaps matches TRBD1 (6 bases). The germline V gene encodes CDR1 KGHSY and CDR2 FQNENV. The CDR3 has 13 amino acids. The germline V and J ends were trimmed by 8 bases and 1 base, with 11 bases remaining between them. Here the CDR3 DNA reads TGTGCCAGCGGCGAACAGGGGAACACTGAAGCTTTCTTT. This sequence encodes CASGEQGNTEAFF.

This chain uses TRBV28 with TRBJ1-1; 8 bases are a match to TRBD1. The CDR3 has 15 residues. CDR1 is MDHEN and CDR2 is SYDVKM in the germline V gene. After removal of 4 bases from V and 1 base from J, the junction contained 5 bases not matched to a gene. CDR3 nucleotides: TGTGCCAGCAGTTCAGGGGGCCTGCAGAACACTGAAGCTTTCTTT. This sequence encodes CASSSGGLQNTEAFF.

The V call is TRBV18, the J call TRBJ2-1; TRBD2 aligns across 9 bases. This CDR3 is 16 amino acids long. V was pared by 4 bases and J by 6 bases, with 10 bases of the junction left unmatched. Germline V CDR1 and CDR2: KGHSH, LQKENI. Written as DNA, the CDR3 is TGTGCCAGCTCACTCGACCTGGCGGGAGGGGGCAATGAGCAGTTCTTC. It codes for CASSLDLAGGGNEQFF. The full variable domain, in which reference TRBV18 and TRBJ2-1 provide the parts outside the CDR3, is NAGVMQNPRHLVRRRGQEARLRCSPMKGHSHVYWYRQLPEEGLKFMVYLQKENIIDESGMPKERFSAEFPKEGPSILRIQQVVRGDSAAYFCASSLDLAGGGNEQFFGPGTRLTVL.

The J gene is TRBJ1-4, the V gene TRBV28, with 9 bases that match TRBD1. The length of the CDR3 is 15 residues. Germline V gene sequence: CDR1 MDHEN, CDR2 SYDVKM. The ends lost 8 bases at V and 5 bases at J; junction bases unmatched: 9. The CDR3 region is CASLGQGTGNEKLFF. The CDR3 region has the DNA TGTGCCAGCCTGGGACAGGGTACTGGGAATGAAAAACTGTTTTTT.

This chain uses TRBV7-8 with TRBJ1-2, with D unresolved. The V end was cut by 1 base, the J end by 0 bases, with 15 bases between. There are 17 residues in the CDR3. The germline gives CDR1 SGHVS, CDR2 FQNEAQ. In DNA, the CDR3 is TGTGCCAGCAGCTTAGGTTTCAGCCGAACCACTAACTATGGCTACACCTTC. This translates into CASSLGFSRTTNYGYTF. The whole variable domain, remainder taken from reference TRBV7-8 and TRBJ1-2, is GAGVSQSPRYKVAKRGQDVALRCDPISGHVSLFWYQQALGQGPEFLTYFQNEAQLDKSGLPSDRFFAERPEGSVSTLKIQRTQQEDSAVYLCASSLGFSRTTNYGYTFGSGTRLTVV.

CDR3 DNA: TGTGCCAGCAGTATACCGCCCTTCTACACCTTC. Amino acid sequence: CASSIPPFYTF. This chain connects TRBV28 to TRBJ1-2; D gene uncertain. V lost 5 bases to trimming and J lost 10 bases, with 11 bases between them. The CDR3 runs 11 residues. The germline CDR1 and CDR2 sequences are MDHEN and SYDVKM.

The V call is TRBV3-1 (or the pseudogene TRBV3-2), the J call TRBJ1-2; 7 nucleotides match TRBD1. V lost 4 bases, J lost 8 bases, and 13 bases stayed unmatched. The CDR3 consists of 15 residues. Germline V lookup: CDR1 LGHDT, CDR2 YNNKEL (reference sequence). Written as DNA, the CDR3 is TGTGCCAGCAGCCCCGACCACGAGGGGGCGAGAGGCTACACCTTC. Protein: CASSPDHEGARGYTF.

The chain links TRBV24-1 to TRBJ2-7; D ambiguous. Trimming removed 2 bases at V and 5 bases at J, with 9 bases between. This CDR3 contains 13 residues. The germline V gene encodes CDR1 KGHDR and CDR2 SFDVKD. The chain's CDR3 is CATSDYPADEQYF. CDR3 coding DNA: TGTGCCACCAGTGATTACCCGGCCGACGAGCAGTACTTC.

This clone was picked up a small number of times. The chain employs TRBV2 and TRBJ2-3, with D perhaps TRBD2 (5 bases). Trimming stripped 4 bases from V and 0 bases from J, with 17 bases between. This CDR3 has 17 amino acids. CDR1 is SNHLY, CDR2 FYNNEI, per germline. CDR3 in DNA: TGTGCCAGCAGTGGTCCCGGACGGAGGATTAGCACAGATACGCAGTATTTT. As protein: CASSGPGRRISTDTQYF.

The V and J genes are TRBV9 and TRBJ2-3; no firm D call. V dropped 3 bases and J dropped 2 bases, with 10 bases sitting between them. Germline V gives CDR1 SGDLS, CDR2 YYNGEE. This CDR3 has 14 amino acids. The CDR3 loop reads CASSARRATDTQYF. DNA for the CDR3: TGTGCCAGCAGCGCGAGACGAGCCACAGATACGCAGTATTTT.

The rearrangement links TRBV27 to TRBJ1-2; perhaps TRBD1 as D (5 bases). V was shortened by 2 bases and J by 2 bases, with 12 bases between the two germline ends. Germline assignment: CDR1 MNHEY and CDR2 SMNVEV (reference sequence). This CDR3 contains 15 residues. The CDR3 DNA reads TGTGCCAGCAGTTTAAACCCCCGGGGGAACTATGGCTACACCTTC. Translating gives CASSLNPRGNYGYTF.

There are a few counts of this clone. The chain has TRBV19 and TRBJ1-6; D ambiguous. The CDR3 is 16 residues long. Trimming cost V 2 bases and J 2 bases, with 10 bases left between them. Germline lookup yields CDR1 LNHDA and CDR2 SQIVND (reference sequence). The CDR3 is CASSISLVPYNSPLHF. The DNA for the CDR3 is TGTGCCAGTAGTATAAGTCTCGTACCCTATAATTCACCCCTCCACTTT. Together with reference TRBV19 and TRBJ1-6, the CDR3 gives the full variable domain: DGGITQSPKYLFRKEGQNVTLSCEQNLNHDAMYWYRQDPGQGLRLIYYSQIVNDFQKGDIAEGYSVSREKKESFPLTVTSAQKNPTAFYLCASSISLVPYNSPLHFGNGTRLTVT.

The gene calls are TRBV5-1 and TRBJ2-5; 8 bases line up with TRBD2. The CDR3 extends over 15 amino acids. The ends lost 5 bases at V and 4 bases at J; junction bases unmatched: 10. Germline CDR1 reads SGHRS; CDR2 reads YFSETQ. CDR3 in amino acids: CASRGSGDITETQYF. In DNA, the CDR3 is TGCGCCAGCAGGGGTAGCGGGGACATCACAGAGACCCAGTACTTC.

This clone occurred a few times. This chain connects TRBV19 to TRBJ2-2; 9 nucleotides agree with TRBD2. The trim removed 1 base at V and 4 bases at J, leaving 7 bases unmatched. This CDR3 comprises 17 residues. Germline V lookup: CDR1 LNHDA, CDR2 SQIVND (reference sequence). CDR3 amino acids: CASSIGTSGSITGELFF. The CDR3 DNA reads TGTGCCAGTAGTATAGGTACTAGCGGGTCGATCACCGGGGAGCTGTTTTTT.

This clone showed up just once. The chain is built from TRBV28 and TRBJ1-3; TRBD1 might be the D (6 bases). The germline V and J ends were trimmed by 7 bases and 2 bases, with 15 bases remaining between them. CDR1 is MDHEN and CDR2 is SYDVKM in the germline V gene. This CDR3 contains 15 residues. For the CDR3, the DNA is TGTGCCAGCACCCAAGGGGGGACCCCTGGAAACACCATATATTTT. Translating gives CASTQGGTPGNTIYF.

The chain links TRBV5-1 to TRBJ1-5, with D possibly matching TRBD1 (6 bases). Per germline, CDR1 SGHRS and CDR2 YFSETQ. This CDR3 contains 14 residues. Trimming took 4 bases from V and 6 from J, leaving 14 bases between them. CDR3: CASSPRGGSQPQHF. As DNA, the CDR3 is TGCGCCAGCAGCCCCAGGGGAGGTAGTCAGCCCCAGCATTTT.

The chain combines TRBV28 with TRBJ1-4; tentatively, D is TRBD1 (6 bases). The length of the CDR3 is 16 residues. Germline V gene lookup returns CDR1 MDHEN and CDR2 SYDVKM. Trimming took 2 bases from V and 2 from J, leaving 12 bases between them. CDR3 nucleotide sequence: TGTGCCAGCAGTTTAGGTAGGGGGAGGACTAATGAAAAACTGTTTTTT. Protein sequence: CASSLGRGRTNEKLFF.

V is TRBV6-2 or TRBV6-3 and J is TRBJ1-6; D gene uncertain. Per the germline V gene, CDR1 is MNHEY and CDR2 is SVGEGT. The V end was cut by 5 bases, the J end by 0 bases, with 11 bases between. The CDR3 spans 16 residues. CDR3 DNA sequence: TGTGCCAGCAGTCCCCTCGGGAGCTCCTATAATTCACCCCTCCACTTT. Its protein product is CASSPLGSSYNSPLHF.

The CDR3 nucleotides are TGTGCCAGCAGCTCAGACAGGGTGAGCACTGAAGCTTTCTTT. As protein: CASSSDRVSTEAFF. The chain has TRBV11-1 and TRBJ1-1; 7 bases are a match to TRBD1. V shed 4 bases and J 4 bases; nucleotides not matched to a gene: 6. Germline V gene data show CDR1 as SGHAT and CDR2 as FQDESV (reference sequence). The CDR3 spans 14 residues.

This chain links TRBV29-1 with TRBJ2-7; D might be TRBD1 (7 bases). The V and J ends lost 7 bases and 5 bases respectively, with 12 bases between them. CDR3 length equals 11 residues. Germline assignment: CDR1 SQVTM and CDR2 ANQGSEA. In DNA, the CDR3 is TGCAGCGGGAGGGGACAGAACGAGCAGTACTTC. As protein: CSGRGQNEQYF.

The chain uses TRBV6-5 and TRBJ1-2; unclear D gene. There are 13 residues in the CDR3. V lost 2 bases and J 1 base, leaving 5 bases between the germline ends. Looked up from germline, CDR1 is MNHEY and CDR2 is SVGAGI. The CDR3 region is CASSYTLNYGYTF. In DNA form, the CDR3 reads TGTGCCAGCAGTTACACCCTTAACTATGGCTACACCTTC.

In DNA, the CDR3 is TGTGCCAGTACTCACCCCGGGGGATCTGGAAACACCATATATTTT. Its protein product is CASTHPGGSGNTIYF. This rearrangement joins TRBV19 to TRBJ1-3; tentatively, D is TRBD1 (5 bases). The length of the CDR3 is 15 residues. V lost 7 bases, J lost 1 base, and 14 bases lay in between. Germline V gene sequence: CDR1 LNHDA, CDR2 SQIVND (reference sequence).